The sequence of this TCR beta chain was determined in a study of blood T cells in healthy people across ages. Study findings and constraints: Diversity figures based on one million T cells were deemed too low.

The CDR3 loop spans 18 amino acids. Germline trimming cut 3 bases from V and 0 bases from J; bases unmatched to any gene: 11. Germline V gives CDR1 SEHNR, CDR2 FQNEAQ (reference sequence). As to this clonotype: Its antigen remains unknown.

Staff drew approximately 9.7 milliliters of peripheral blood from each donor. The use of a sample-barcoded 5' primer and a J-beta primer mix characterized a second PCR of about 7 to 12 cycles. A template-switch adaptor with 12 random nucleotides tagged each cDNA molecule. TCRdb reprocessed the 5' RACE reads via MiXCR and lists one record per CDR3 protein. The data contain roughly 650,000 distinct CDR3 sequences, about 32% of them singletons. The sample was blood. The sequence derives from a woman of 80 years or more in good health. The chain links TRBV7-9 to TRBJ2-3; 8 nucleotides align to TRBD1. DNA of the CDR3: TGTGCCAGCAGCTTTGACAGGGGTGTGGGTTCAAGCACAGATACGCAGTATTTT. Translation gives CASSFDRGVGSSTDTQYF. The full variable domain, in which reference TRBV7-9 and TRBJ2-3 provide the parts outside the CDR3, is DTGVSQNPRHKITKRGQNVTFRCDPISEHNRLYWYRQTLGQGPEFLTYFQNEAQLEKSRLLSDRFSAERPKGSFSTLEIQRTEQGDSAMYLCASSFDRGVGSSTDTQYFGPGTRLTVL.